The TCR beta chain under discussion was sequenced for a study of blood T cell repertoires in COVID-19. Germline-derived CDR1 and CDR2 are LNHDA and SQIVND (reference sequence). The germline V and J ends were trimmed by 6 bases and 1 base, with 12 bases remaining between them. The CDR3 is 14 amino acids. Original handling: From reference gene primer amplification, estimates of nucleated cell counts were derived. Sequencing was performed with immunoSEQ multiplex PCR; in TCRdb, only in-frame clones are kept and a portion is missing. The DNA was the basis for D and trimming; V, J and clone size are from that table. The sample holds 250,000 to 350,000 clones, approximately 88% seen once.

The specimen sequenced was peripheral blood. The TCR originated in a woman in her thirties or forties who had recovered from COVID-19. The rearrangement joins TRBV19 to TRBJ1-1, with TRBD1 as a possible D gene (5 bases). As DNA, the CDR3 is TGTGCCAGTAGCCGCGCCGGACAGAACACTGAAGCTTTCTTT. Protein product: CASSRAGQNTEAFF.